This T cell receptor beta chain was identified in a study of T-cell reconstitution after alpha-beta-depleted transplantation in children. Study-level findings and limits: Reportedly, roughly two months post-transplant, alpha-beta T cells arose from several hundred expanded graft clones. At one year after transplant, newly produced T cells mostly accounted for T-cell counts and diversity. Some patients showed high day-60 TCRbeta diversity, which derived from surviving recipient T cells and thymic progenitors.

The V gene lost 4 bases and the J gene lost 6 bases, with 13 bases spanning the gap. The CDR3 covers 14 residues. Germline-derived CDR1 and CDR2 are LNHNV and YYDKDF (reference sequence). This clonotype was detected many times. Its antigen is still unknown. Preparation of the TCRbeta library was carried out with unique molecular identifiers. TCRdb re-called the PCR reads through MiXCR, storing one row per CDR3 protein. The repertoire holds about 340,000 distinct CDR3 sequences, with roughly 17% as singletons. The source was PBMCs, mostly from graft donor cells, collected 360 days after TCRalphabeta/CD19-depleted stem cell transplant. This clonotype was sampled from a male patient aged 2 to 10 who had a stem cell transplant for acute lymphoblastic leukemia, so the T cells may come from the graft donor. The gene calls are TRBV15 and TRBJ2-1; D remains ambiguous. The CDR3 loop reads CATSKFSRGNEQFF. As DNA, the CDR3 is TGTGCCACCAGCAAGTTCTCTAGAGGCAATGAGCAGTTCTTC.